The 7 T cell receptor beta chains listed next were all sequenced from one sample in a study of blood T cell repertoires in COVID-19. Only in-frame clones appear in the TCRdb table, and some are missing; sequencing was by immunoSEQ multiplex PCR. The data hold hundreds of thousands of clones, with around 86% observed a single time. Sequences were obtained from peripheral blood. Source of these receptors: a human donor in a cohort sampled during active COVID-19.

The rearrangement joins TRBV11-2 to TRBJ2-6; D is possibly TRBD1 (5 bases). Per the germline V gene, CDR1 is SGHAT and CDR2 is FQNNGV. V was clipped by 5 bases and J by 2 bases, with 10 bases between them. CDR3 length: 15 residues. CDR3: CASSPSRAGANVLTF. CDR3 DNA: TGTGCCAGCAGCCCATCCAGGGCTGGGGCCAACGTCCTGACTTTC.

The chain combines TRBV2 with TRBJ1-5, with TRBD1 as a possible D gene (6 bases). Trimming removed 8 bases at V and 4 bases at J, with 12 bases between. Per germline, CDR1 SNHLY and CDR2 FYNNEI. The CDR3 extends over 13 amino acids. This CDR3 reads CASQDSLNQPQHF. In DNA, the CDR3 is TGTGCCAGCCAGGACAGTTTGAATCAGCCCCAGCATTTT.

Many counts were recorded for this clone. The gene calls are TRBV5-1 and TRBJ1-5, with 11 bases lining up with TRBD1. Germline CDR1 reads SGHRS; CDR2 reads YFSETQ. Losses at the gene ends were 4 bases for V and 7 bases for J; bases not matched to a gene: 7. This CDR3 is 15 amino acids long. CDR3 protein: CASSRSGTGGQPQHF. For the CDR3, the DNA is TGCGCCAGCAGCCGATCTGGGACAGGGGGACAGCCCCAGCATTTT.

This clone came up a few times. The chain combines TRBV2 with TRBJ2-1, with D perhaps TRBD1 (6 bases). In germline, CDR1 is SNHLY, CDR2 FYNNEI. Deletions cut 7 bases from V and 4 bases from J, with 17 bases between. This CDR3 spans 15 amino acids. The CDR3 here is CASIISPGQYNEQFF. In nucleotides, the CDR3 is TGTGCCAGCATTATTAGCCCTGGACAGTACAATGAGCAGTTCTTC.

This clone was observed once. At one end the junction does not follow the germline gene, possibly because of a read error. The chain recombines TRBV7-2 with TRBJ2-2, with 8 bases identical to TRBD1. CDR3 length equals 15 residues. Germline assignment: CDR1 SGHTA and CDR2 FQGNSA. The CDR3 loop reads CASSPQGAKTGELFF. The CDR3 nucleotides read TGTGCCAGCAGCCCTCAGGGGGCGAAAACCGGGGAGCTGTTTTTT.

The CDR3 DNA reads TGTGCCACCAGCCCCCGGACTATTGATGAGCAGTTCTTC. This encodes CATSPRTIDEQFF. The gene calls are TRBV15 and TRBJ2-1; the D gene is possibly TRBD2 (6 bases). The CDR3 runs 13 residues. Per germline, CDR1 LNHNV and CDR2 YYDKDF (reference sequence). Trimming left V 5 bases short and J 8 bases short, with 13 bases between.

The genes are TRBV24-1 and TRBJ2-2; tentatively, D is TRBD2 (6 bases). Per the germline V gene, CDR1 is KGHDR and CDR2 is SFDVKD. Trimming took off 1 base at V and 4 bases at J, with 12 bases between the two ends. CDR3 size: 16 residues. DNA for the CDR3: TGTGCCACCAGTGATTTTGCGGGAAGTATCACCGGGGAGCTGTTTTTT. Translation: CATSDFAGSITGELFF.